This is a list of T cell receptor beta chains from one sample in a study of blood T cell repertoires in COVID-19. The method was immunoSEQ multiplex PCR; TCRdb's version includes in-frame clones alone and lacks a portion of them. The table lists fewer than 300,000 clones, about nine tenths of them singletons. The specimen sequenced was PBMCs or T cells enriched from blood (not recorded which). These receptors originate from a woman aged 40 to 55 with acute COVID-19. The conserved cysteine and the conserved F or W are not part of the CDR3 here. Fields, in order: CDR3 length, V gene, CDR3 protein.

cdr3_length: 9
v_call: TRBV30
cdr3_aa: AWSVGGEQY

cdr3_length: 10
v_call: TRBV29-1
cdr3_aa: SVEVSTYEQY

cdr3_length: 14
v_call: TRBV5-1
cdr3_aa: ASSPRTDIVSYEQY

cdr3_length: 12
v_call: TRBV24-1
cdr3_aa: ATSDQGGRGELF

cdr3_length: 11
v_call: TRBV27
cdr3_aa: ASRRALTDTQY

cdr3_length: 11
v_call: TRBV7-9
cdr3_aa: ASSLSGYYEQY

cdr3_length: 13
v_call: TRBV11-2
cdr3_aa: ASSWRLAAYYEQY

cdr3_length: 12
v_call: TRBV18
cdr3_aa: ASSPGTSNYGYT

cdr3_length: 14
v_call: TRBV19
cdr3_aa: ASSPHGLAGGYEQY

cdr3_length: 12
v_call: TRBV2
cdr3_aa: ASSVASNTDTQY

cdr3_length: 12
v_call: TRBV6-2/TRBV6-3
cdr3_aa: ASSTQGAGTEAF

cdr3_length: 13
v_call: TRBV7-9
cdr3_aa: ASSLGTGGNEKLF

cdr3_length: 13
v_call: TRBV28
cdr3_aa: ASRPSGASTDTQY

cdr3_length: 14
v_call: TRBV28
cdr3_aa: ASRDPGGVSYNEQF

cdr3_length: 12
v_call: TRBV27
cdr3_aa: ASRPQGRATEAF

cdr3_length: 12
v_call: TRBV11-3
cdr3_aa: ASSRTGSNSPLH

cdr3_length: 15
v_call: TRBV6-2/TRBV6-3
cdr3_aa: ASSYSPYKQGYYEQY

cdr3_length: 18
v_call: TRBV6-6
cdr3_aa: ASSRPGLAGGTGSPGELF

cdr3_length: 13
v_call: TRBV28
cdr3_aa: ASSPQGMRGYEQY

cdr3_length: 11
v_call: TRBV19
cdr3_aa: ASSIQGLNEQF

cdr3_length: 14
v_call: TRBV18
cdr3_aa: ASSSNSGTGNEKLF

cdr3_length: 12
v_call: TRBV18
cdr3_aa: ASSGQYSNQPQH

cdr3_length: 12
v_call: TRBV19
cdr3_aa: ASSAGTGRYGYT

cdr3_length: 15
v_call: TRBV16
cdr3_aa: ASSQSILGQDLGGYT

cdr3_length: 12
v_call: TRBV5-1
cdr3_aa: ASSLEQGFRKAF

cdr3_length: 11
v_call: TRBV6-2/TRBV6-3
cdr3_aa: ASSYGGTYEQY

cdr3_length: 9
v_call: TRBV12-3/TRBV12-4
cdr3_aa: ASSLQETQY

cdr3_length: 15
v_call: TRBV5-1
cdr3_aa: ASRRDSGTATNEKLF

cdr3_length: 13
v_call: TRBV4-1
cdr3_aa: ASSETGTTQETQY